These 11 T cell receptor beta chains share one sample of origin, sequenced in a study of T-cell memory formation after mild COVID-19. TCRdb redid the calling of the 5' RACE reads with MiXCR, one entry per CDR3 protein. The sample lists about 140,000 distinct CDR3 sequences; 11% to 15% were seen once. Sample: PBMCs or a T cell subset sorted from them (not recorded which). The receptors come from an adult woman who had mild COVID-19 (a few samples of this study predate the infection). Cell type and time point are not known.

This clonotype was counted between two and nine times. The chain has TRBV27 and TRBJ2-7, with TRBD2 matching over 9 bases. The CDR3 extends over 15 amino acids. Germline V gene lookup returns CDR1 MNHEY and CDR2 SMNVEV (reference sequence). V lost 6 bases and J lost 5; bases outside the gene matches: 11. CDR3 amino acids: CASRARAGGPNEQYF. Here the CDR3 DNA reads TGTGCCAGCAGGGCTCGGGCGGGAGGGCCAAACGAGCAGTACTTC.

The V and J genes are TRBV10-3 and TRBJ1-5; TRBD1 matches 7 bases. Losses at the gene ends were 6 bases for V and 7 bases for J; bases not matched to a gene: 6. Germline CDR1 ENHRY, CDR2 SYGVKD. There are 13 residues in the CDR3. In DNA, the CDR3 is TGTGCCATCAGCCCACAGGGGACGCAGCCCCAGCATTTT. As protein: CAISPQGTQPQHF.

This clonotype was counted ten times or more. The rearrangement joins TRBV2 to TRBJ1-5; D is unclear. This CDR3 comprises 15 residues. The germline CDR1 and CDR2 sequences are SNHLY and FYNNEI. With 6 bases removed from V and 7 bases from J, the gap between germline ends came to 19 bases. This chain's CDR3 is CASRPQGKPGQPQHF. DNA for the CDR3: TGTGCCAGCAGGCCCCAAGGGAAACCCGGGCAGCCCCAGCATTTT.

This clonotype has a count of ten or more. V and J are TRBV27 and TRBJ2-7, with 7 bases lining up with TRBD1. The junction had 7 bases not matched to a gene; V was cut back by 3 bases and J by 5 bases. Germline V gene data show CDR1 as MNHEY and CDR2 as SMNVEV (reference sequence). The CDR3 sequence is 14 residues long. The CDR3 nucleotides are TGTGCCAGCAGTTTGAGACAGGGTTCTCACGAGCAGTACTTC. It translates to CASSLRQGSHEQYF.

This clonotype was counted a single time. The rearrangement links TRBV12-3 or TRBV12-4 to TRBJ2-3, with D hard to call. This CDR3 has 15 amino acids. The germline V and J ends were trimmed by 3 bases and 3 bases, with 13 bases remaining between them. The CDR3 DNA sequence: TGTGCCAGCAGTTTTGGAACCCAACGTACAGATACGCAGTATTTT. Translating gives CASSFGTQRTDTQYF.

The V and J genes are TRBV29-1 and TRBJ2-6; D is unclear. This CDR3 comprises 13 residues. CDR1 and CDR2 (germline): SQVTM, ANQGSEA. V dropped 4 bases and J dropped 2 bases, with 6 bases sitting between them. CDR3 sequence (DNA): TGCAGCGTTGGGCAGCCTGGGGCCAACGTCCTGACTTTC. This encodes CSVGQPGANVLTF. The whole variable domain, filled in from reference TRBV29-1 and TRBJ2-6, reads SAVISQKPSRDICQRGTSLTIQCQVDSQVTMMFWYRQQPGQSLTLIATANQGSEATYESGFVIDKFPISRPNLTFSTLTVSNMSPEDSSIYLCSVGQPGANVLTFGAGSRLTVL.

The chain is built from TRBV19 and TRBJ2-7; D uncertain. In germline, CDR1 is LNHDA, CDR2 SQIVND (reference sequence). The CDR3 loop spans 15 amino acids. Between the trimmed V and J ends, which lost 6 bases and 1 base, there was a span of 16 bases. This chain's CDR3 is CASSQPDIGSYEQYF. The CDR3 DNA reads TGTGCCAGTAGCCAACCGGATATAGGGTCCTACGAGCAGTACTTC.

This clonotype was observed at least ten times. The chain employs TRBV5-5 and TRBJ2-7; 12 nucleotides agree with TRBD1. V was clipped by 4 bases and J by 6 bases; unmatched bases: 5. Germline CDR1 SGHKS, CDR2 YYEKEE (reference sequence). This CDR3 is 14 amino acids long. CDR3 sequence reads: CASSPGTGGLEQYF. The CDR3 bases are TGTGCCAGCAGCCCCGGGACAGGGGGCCTCGAGCAGTACTTC.

The chain joins TRBV7-8 to TRBJ2-1; a weak D match, TRBD2 (6 bases). Trimming removed 0 bases from V and 4 bases from J, with 13 bases in between. The CDR3 has 16 amino acids. Germline loops: CDR1 SGHVS, CDR2 FQNEAQ. The CDR3 DNA sequence: TGTGCCAGCAGCTTAGCGGGGACTGAAGAATACAATGAGCAGTTCTTC. Its translation is CASSLAGTEEYNEQFF.

This clonotype has just a few counts. V and J are TRBV4-3 and TRBJ2-3; 12 bases match TRBD2. Germline-derived CDR1 and CDR2 are LGHNA and YSLEER. The V and J ends lost 2 bases and 2 bases, in that order; junction bases with no gene match: 5. The CDR3 spans 17 residues. Written as DNA, the CDR3 is TGCGCCAGCAGCCAAAGACTAGCGGGGGTATACACAGATACGCAGTATTTT. This translates into CASSQRLAGVYTDTQYF.

At least ten counts were recorded for this clonotype. The gene calls are TRBV7-6 and TRBJ2-1, with D hard to call. The CDR3 length is 16 residues. With 5 bases removed from V and 8 bases from J, the gap between germline ends came to 22 bases. CDR1 is SGHVS and CDR2 is FNYEAQ in the germline V gene. This CDR3 is CASSPFVLGEGDEQFF. The CDR3 nucleotides are TGTGCCAGCAGCCCCTTTGTCTTAGGAGAAGGCGATGAGCAGTTCTTC.